The 19 T cell receptor beta chains reported below all come from one sample, sequenced in a study of blood T cell repertoires in COVID-19. Repertoires were generated with immunoSEQ multiplex PCR, while TCRdb's copy carries only in-frame clones and drops some. The sample contains under 200,000 clones, more than 85% of which appear only once. The sequenced sample was peripheral blood. Receptors originate from a woman over 75 in a cohort sampled during active or convalescent COVID-19.

This clone was detected only once. V is TRBV9 and J is TRBJ2-4; 7 bases map to TRBD2. V trimming: 6 bases; J trimming: 1 base; junction bases outside the gene matches: 7. The V gene's germline CDR1 is SGDLS and CDR2 YYNGEE. CDR3 length: 15 amino acids. The CDR3 DNA reads as TGTGCCAGCACCCGCGGGGAGGGCGCCAAAAACATTCAGTACTTC. Amino acid sequence: CASTRGEGAKNIQYF.

V and J are TRBV10-2 and TRBJ1-1, with D unclear. V shed 2 bases and J shed 4 bases, with 8 bases lying between them. Germline CDR1 and CDR2: WSHSY and SAAADI. The CDR3 contains 13 residues. The DNA of the CDR3 is TGCGCCAGCAGTGAGGGAGGGAGCACTGAAGCTTTCTTT. Translated, it gives CASSEGGSTEAFF.

The rearrangement joins TRBV6-5 to TRBJ1-5, with D unclear. CDR3 length equals 14 residues. CDR1 is MNHEY, CDR2 SVGAGI, per germline. Trimming removed 0 bases at V and 9 bases at J, with 12 bases between. This CDR3 reads CASSYSNSRGPQHF. The DNA of the CDR3 is TGTGCCAGCAGTTACTCGAATTCACGGGGGCCCCAGCATTTT.

The rearrangement uses TRBV20-1 and TRBJ1-2; D perhaps matches TRBD1 (5 bases). The CDR3 covers 9 residues. With 8 bases removed from V and 8 bases from J, the gap between germline ends came to 9 bases. CDR1 is DFQATT and CDR2 is SNEGSKA in the germline V gene (reference sequence). CDR3 residues: CSPGGGYTF. Written as DNA, the CDR3 is TGCAGTCCGGGGGGGGGCTACACCTTC.

The chain employs TRBV7-6 and TRBJ2-1; TRBD2 is a possible D gene (6 bases). V was cut by 5 bases and J by 0 bases, with 11 bases left in between. The V gene's germline CDR1 is SGHVS and CDR2 FNYEAQ. The CDR3 runs 15 residues. CDR3 DNA sequence: TGTGCCAGCAGCAGGGCAGCGGGCTCCTACAATGAGCAGTTCTTC. Its protein is CASSRAAGSYNEQFF.

This chain uses TRBV9 with TRBJ2-1; TRBD1 matches at 10 bases. Germline V gives CDR1 SGDLS, CDR2 YYNGEE. The length of the CDR3 is 16 residues. J lost 5 bases, V lost 4 bases, and 9 bases had no gene match. CDR3 nucleotides: TGTGCCAGCAGCCTAAGGGACAGGGGTTCCAACAATGAGCAGTTCTTC. Amino acids: CASSLRDRGSNNEQFF.

This clone was picked up one time. This chain uses TRBV11-3 with TRBJ2-1; D is unclear. The V gene's germline CDR1 is SGHNT and CDR2 YENEEA. The CDR3 runs 14 residues. V lost 6 bases and J lost 4, with 13 bases in between. CDR3 protein: CASSGSSQYNEQFF. As DNA, the CDR3 is TGTGCCAGCAGTGGCAGTAGCCAATACAATGAGCAGTTCTTC.

The J gene is TRBJ2-2, the V gene TRBV10-3, with TRBD1 matching 10 bases. This CDR3 has 15 residues. Per germline, CDR1 ENHRY and CDR2 SYGVKD. V trimming: 2 bases; J trimming: 6 bases; junction bases outside the gene matches: 3. CDR3 protein: CAISEGTGESGELFF. In DNA, the CDR3 is TGTGCCATCAGTGAGGGGACAGGGGAATCCGGGGAGCTGTTTTTT.

This chain connects TRBV5-7 to TRBJ1-3; 11 nucleotides align to TRBD1. TRBV5-7 is assigned to the ORF class and has an uncertain function. The CDR3 consists of 15 residues. V lost 7 bases and J lost 1; bases outside the gene matches: 4. The chain's CDR3 is CASGGQGVSGNTIYF. The CDR3 coding sequence is TGTGCCAGCGGGGGACAGGGGGTATCTGGAAACACCATATATTTT.

The chain links TRBV3-1 (or the pseudogene TRBV3-2) to TRBJ2-3, with D uncertain. Trimming shortened V by 6 bases and J by 6 bases, and 7 bases separated the two germline ends. This CDR3 region has 11 residues. Germline V lookup: CDR1 LGHDT, CDR2 YNNKEL (reference sequence). The CDR3 is CASRGLDTQYF. The CDR3 DNA follows: TGTGCCAGCAGGGGCCTGGATACGCAGTATTTT.

The gene calls are TRBV20-1 and TRBJ1-6; TRBD1 is a possible D gene (5 bases). The CDR3 covers 13 residues. V dropped 3 bases and J dropped 7 bases, with 10 bases sitting between them. Germline CDR1 DFQATT, CDR2 SNEGSKA (reference sequence). In DNA, the CDR3 is TGCAGTGCTAGTGGGACTGGGAATTCACCCCTCCACTTT. It yields the protein CSASGTGNSPLHF.

The V gene is TRBV28, the J gene TRBJ1-2, with no clear D. The germline V gene has CDR1 MDHEN and CDR2 SYDVKM. Trimming pared 3 bases from V and 4 bases from J, leaving 21 bases between. This CDR3 region has 17 residues. CDR3 bases: TGTGCCAGCAGTTTTATCGAGCGAGAGACCTTAGGCTATGGCTACACCTTC. Protein product: CASSFIERETLGYGYTF.

The chain joins TRBV10-3 to TRBJ2-7, with D maybe TRBD2 (5 bases). The CDR3 runs 16 residues. Trimming took off 3 bases at V and 2 bases at J, with 17 bases between the two ends. Germline V CDR1 and CDR2: ENHRY, SYGVKD. The chain's CDR3 is CAISEGLRAGAYEQYV. For the CDR3, the DNA is TGTGCCATCAGTGAAGGTTTGAGGGCGGGTGCCTACGAGCAGTACGTC.

This sequence joins TRBV18 and TRBJ2-7, with D perhaps TRBD2 (5 bases). The germline V gene has CDR1 KGHSH and CDR2 LQKENI. CDR3 size: 12 residues. V lost 6 bases and J 3 bases, leaving 9 bases between the germline ends. The CDR3, as DNA: TGTGCCAGCTCCCCCGGGGACTACGAGCAGTACTTC. Its protein is CASSPGDYEQYF.

The rearrangement uses TRBV18 and TRBJ1-1, with D possibly being TRBD1 (6 bases). The germline CDR1 and CDR2 sequences are KGHSH and LQKENI. The CDR3 covers 14 residues. Trimming removed 1 base at V and 4 bases at J, with 10 bases between. The CDR3 sequence is CASSPQGVGTEAFF. The DNA of the CDR3 is TGTGCCAGCTCACCACAGGGGGTAGGCACTGAAGCTTTCTTT.

J is TRBJ1-6 and V is TRBV7-6; D remains ambiguous. Germline CDR1 is SGHVS and CDR2 is FNYEAQ. This CDR3 has 15 residues. V gave up 0 bases and J gave up 8 bases, with 11 bases separating them. In nucleotides, the CDR3 is TGTGCCAGCAGCTTAGCGGCGGGTGTATATTCACCCCTCCACTTT. Protein product: CASSLAAGVYSPLHF.

Here the CDR3 DNA reads TGTGCCAGCAATCTCCGGGACAGGGCCTCCGAGCAGTACTTC. Its translation: CASNLRDRASEQYF. The chain combines TRBV2 with TRBJ2-7; 9 bases map to TRBD1. Germline CDR1 is SNHLY and CDR2 is FYNNEI. V shed 7 bases and J 6 bases; nucleotides not matched to a gene: 10. The CDR3 totals 14 residues.

The chain employs TRBV5-1 and TRBJ2-5, with D hard to call. The CDR3 has 14 amino acids. The ends were cut back, 0 bases at V and 4 bases at J, with 10 bases in the middle. Germline V gene lookup returns CDR1 SGHRS and CDR2 YFSETQ. The CDR3 sequence is CASSLGYGVETQYF. The CDR3, as DNA: TGCGCCAGCAGCTTGGGGTACGGAGTAGAGACCCAGTACTTC.

The chain employs TRBV19 and TRBJ1-5; possible D gene TRBD1, 6 bases. V lost 0 bases, J lost 7 bases, and 13 bases lay in between. The CDR3 spans 15 residues. Germline CDR1 and CDR2: LNHDA and SQIVND (reference sequence). Here the CDR3 reads CASSIDQTGNQPQHF. Here the CDR3 DNA reads TGTGCCAGTAGTATAGATCAAACAGGGAACCAGCCCCAGCATTTT.